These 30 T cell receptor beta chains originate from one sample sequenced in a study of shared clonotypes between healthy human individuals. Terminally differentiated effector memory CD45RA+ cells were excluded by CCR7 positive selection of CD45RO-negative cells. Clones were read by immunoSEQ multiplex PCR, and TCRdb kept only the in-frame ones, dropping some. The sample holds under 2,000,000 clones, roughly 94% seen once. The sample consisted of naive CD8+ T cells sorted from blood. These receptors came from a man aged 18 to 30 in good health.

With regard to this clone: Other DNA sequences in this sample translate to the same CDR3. The CDR3, as DNA: TGCGCCAGCAGCCAAGGGGGTAACTATGGCTACACCTTC. Its translation is CASSQGGNYGYTF. The rearrangement links TRBV4-1 to TRBJ1-2; unclear D gene. This CDR3 has 13 residues. Germline assignment: CDR1 MGHRA and CDR2 YSYEKL. With 1 base removed from V and 1 base from J, the gap between germline ends came to 4 bases.

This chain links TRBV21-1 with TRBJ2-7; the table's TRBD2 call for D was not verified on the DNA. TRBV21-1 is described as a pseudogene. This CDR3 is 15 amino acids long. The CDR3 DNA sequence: TGTGCCAGCAGCAAATGTCCCATAGAGGATTACGAGCAGTACTTC. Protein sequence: CASSKCPIEDYEQYF.

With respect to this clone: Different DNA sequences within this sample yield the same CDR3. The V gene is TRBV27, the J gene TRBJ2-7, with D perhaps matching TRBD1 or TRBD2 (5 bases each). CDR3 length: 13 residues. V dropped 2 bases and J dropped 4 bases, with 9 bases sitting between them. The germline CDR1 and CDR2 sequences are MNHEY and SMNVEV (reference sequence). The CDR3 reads CASSLGGTYEQYF. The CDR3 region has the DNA TGTGCCAGCAGTTTAGGGGGTACGTACGAGCAGTACTTC.

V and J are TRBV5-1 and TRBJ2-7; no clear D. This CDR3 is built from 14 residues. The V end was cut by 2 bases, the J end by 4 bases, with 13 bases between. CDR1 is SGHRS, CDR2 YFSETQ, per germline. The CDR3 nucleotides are TGCGCCAGCAGCTTATCCCTTACCCCTTACGAGCAGTACTTC. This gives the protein CASSLSLTPYEQYF.

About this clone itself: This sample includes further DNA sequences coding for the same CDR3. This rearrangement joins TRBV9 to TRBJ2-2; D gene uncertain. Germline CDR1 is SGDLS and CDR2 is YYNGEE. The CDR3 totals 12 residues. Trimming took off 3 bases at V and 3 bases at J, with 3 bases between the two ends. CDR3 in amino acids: CASSGYTGELFF. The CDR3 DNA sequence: TGTGCCAGCAGCGGTTACACCGGGGAGCTGTTTTTT.

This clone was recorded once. In DNA, the CDR3 is TGTGCCAGCAACTATGGGGAGCAGTACTTC. Protein sequence: CASNYGEQYF. The V call is TRBV7-2, the J call TRBJ2-7; D unresolved. Germline lookup yields CDR1 SGHTA and CDR2 FQGNSA. V lost 7 bases, J lost 7 bases, and 8 bases lay in between. The CDR3 length is 10 residues.

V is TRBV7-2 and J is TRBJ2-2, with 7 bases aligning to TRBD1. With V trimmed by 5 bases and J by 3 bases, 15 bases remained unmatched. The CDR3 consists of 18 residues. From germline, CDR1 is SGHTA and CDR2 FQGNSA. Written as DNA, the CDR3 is TGTGCCAGCAGCCCGACAGGGATTGGCCAGCCCTACACCGGGGAGCTGTTTTTT. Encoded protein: CASSPTGIGQPYTGELFF.

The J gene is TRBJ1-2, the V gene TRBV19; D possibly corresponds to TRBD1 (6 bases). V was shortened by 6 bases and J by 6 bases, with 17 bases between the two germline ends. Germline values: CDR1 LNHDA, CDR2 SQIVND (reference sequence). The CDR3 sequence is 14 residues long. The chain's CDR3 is CASRNLTGTHGYTF. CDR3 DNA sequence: TGTGCCAGTAGGAACCTTACAGGGACCCATGGCTACACCTTC.

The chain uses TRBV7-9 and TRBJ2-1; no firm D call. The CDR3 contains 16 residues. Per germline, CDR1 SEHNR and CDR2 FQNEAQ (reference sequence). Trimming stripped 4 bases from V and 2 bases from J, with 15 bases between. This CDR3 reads CASSSDTTSTYNEQFF. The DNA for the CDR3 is TGTGCCAGCAGCTCCGACACGACGAGTACCTACAATGAGCAGTTCTTC.

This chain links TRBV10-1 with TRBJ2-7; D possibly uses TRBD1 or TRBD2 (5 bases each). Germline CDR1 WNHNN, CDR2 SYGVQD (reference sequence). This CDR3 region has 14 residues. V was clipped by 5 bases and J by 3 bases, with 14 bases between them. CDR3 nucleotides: TGCGCCAGCAGTCCCGGGACGGCCGGCTACGAGCAGTACTTC. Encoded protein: CASSPGTAGYEQYF.

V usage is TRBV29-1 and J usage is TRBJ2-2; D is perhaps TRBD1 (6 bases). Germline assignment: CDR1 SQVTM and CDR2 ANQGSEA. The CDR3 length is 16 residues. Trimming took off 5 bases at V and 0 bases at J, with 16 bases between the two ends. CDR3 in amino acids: CSVLRKNRANTGELFF. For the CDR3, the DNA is TGCAGCGTTCTTCGCAAAAACAGGGCGAACACCGGGGAGCTGTTTTTT.

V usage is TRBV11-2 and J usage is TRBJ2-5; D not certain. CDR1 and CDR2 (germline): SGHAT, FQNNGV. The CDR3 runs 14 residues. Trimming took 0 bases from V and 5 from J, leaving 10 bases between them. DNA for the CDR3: TGTGCCAGCAGCTTAGATCTAGGGATGGAGACCCAGTACTTC. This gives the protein CASSLDLGMETQYF.

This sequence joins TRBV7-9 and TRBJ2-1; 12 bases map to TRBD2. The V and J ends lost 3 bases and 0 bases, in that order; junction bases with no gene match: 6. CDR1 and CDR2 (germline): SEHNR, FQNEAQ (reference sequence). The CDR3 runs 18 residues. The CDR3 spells CASSFSTSGGSSYNEQFF. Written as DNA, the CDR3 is TGTGCCAGCAGCTTCTCGACTAGCGGGGGCAGCTCCTACAATGAGCAGTTCTTC.

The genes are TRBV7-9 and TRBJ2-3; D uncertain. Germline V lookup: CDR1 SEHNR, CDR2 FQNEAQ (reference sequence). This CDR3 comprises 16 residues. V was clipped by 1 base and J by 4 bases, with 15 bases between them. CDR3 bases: TGTGCCAGCAGCTTAGGGTTATTAGAGGCGGCAGATACGCAGTATTTT. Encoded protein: CASSLGLLEAADTQYF.

The CDR3 nucleotides read TGCACCAGCAGCCAAGACGGGGGCTACACCGGGGAGCTGTTTTTT. Residues: CTSSQDGGYTGELFF. The rearrangement links TRBV1 to TRBJ2-2. TRBV1 is listed as a pseudogene. This CDR3 has 15 amino acids.

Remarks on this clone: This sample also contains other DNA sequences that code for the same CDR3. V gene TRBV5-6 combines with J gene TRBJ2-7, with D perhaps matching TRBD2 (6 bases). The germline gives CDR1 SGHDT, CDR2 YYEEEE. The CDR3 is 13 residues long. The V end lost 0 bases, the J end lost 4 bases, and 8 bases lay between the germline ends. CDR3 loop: CASSLVRGYEQYF. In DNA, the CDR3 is TGTGCCAGCAGCTTGGTTCGGGGGTACGAGCAGTACTTC.

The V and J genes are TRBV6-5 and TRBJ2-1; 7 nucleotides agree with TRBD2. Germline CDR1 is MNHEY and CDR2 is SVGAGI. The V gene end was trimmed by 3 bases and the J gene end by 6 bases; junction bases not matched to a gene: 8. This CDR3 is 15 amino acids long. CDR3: CASSYWTSTSNEQFF. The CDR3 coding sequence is TGTGCCAGCAGTTATTGGACTAGTACCTCCAATGAGCAGTTCTTC.

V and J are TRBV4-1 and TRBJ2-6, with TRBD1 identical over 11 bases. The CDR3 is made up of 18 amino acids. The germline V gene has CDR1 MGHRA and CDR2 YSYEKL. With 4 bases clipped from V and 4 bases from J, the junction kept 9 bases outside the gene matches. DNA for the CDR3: TGCGCCAGCAGCCCTCAGGACAGGGGGCGGTTGGGGGCCAACGTCCTGACTTTC. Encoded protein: CASSPQDRGRLGANVLTF.

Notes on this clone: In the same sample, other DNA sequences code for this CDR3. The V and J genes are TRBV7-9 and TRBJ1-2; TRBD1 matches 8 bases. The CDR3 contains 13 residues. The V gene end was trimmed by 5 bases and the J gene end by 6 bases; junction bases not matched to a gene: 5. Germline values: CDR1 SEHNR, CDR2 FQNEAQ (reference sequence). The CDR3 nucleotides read TGTGCCAGCAGCCAGGGGGCAGGGGATGGCTACACCTTC. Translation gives CASSQGAGDGYTF.

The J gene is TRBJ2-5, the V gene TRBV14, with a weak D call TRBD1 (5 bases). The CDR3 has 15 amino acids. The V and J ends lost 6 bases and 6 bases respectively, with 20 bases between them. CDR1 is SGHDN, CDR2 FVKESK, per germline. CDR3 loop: CASRATASSHQTQYF. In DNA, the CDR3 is TGTGCCAGCAGGGCGACAGCTTCATCCCACCAGACCCAGTACTTC.

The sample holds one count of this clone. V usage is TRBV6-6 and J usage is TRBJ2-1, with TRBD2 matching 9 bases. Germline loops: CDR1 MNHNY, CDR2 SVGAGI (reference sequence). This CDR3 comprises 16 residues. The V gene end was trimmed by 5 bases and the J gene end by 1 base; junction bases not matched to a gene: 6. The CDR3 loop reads CASSNQLAGSYNEQFF. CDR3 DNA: TGTGCCAGCAGTAACCAGCTAGCGGGATCCTACAATGAGCAGTTCTTC.

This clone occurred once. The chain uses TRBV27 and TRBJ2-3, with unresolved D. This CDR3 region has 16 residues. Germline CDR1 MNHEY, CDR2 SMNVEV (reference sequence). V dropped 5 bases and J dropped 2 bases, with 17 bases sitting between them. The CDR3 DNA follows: TGTGCCAGCAGTACCGAACCCAGTGGAGCCACAGATACGCAGTATTTT. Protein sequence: CASSTEPSGATDTQYF.

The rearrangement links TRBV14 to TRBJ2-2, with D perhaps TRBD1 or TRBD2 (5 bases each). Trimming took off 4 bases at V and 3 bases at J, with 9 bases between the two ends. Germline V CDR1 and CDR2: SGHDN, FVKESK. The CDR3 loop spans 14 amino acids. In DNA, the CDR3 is TGTGCCAGCAGCCCCCTGGGGGACACCGGGGAGCTGTTTTTT. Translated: CASSPLGDTGELFF.

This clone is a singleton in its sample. CDR3 region: CASSLQYRGQETQYF. The DNA of the CDR3 is TGTGCCAGCAGCTTACAGTACAGGGGCCAAGAGACCCAGTACTTC. This chain joins TRBV11-2 and TRBJ2-5; 7 positions agree with TRBD1. Germline lookup yields CDR1 SGHAT and CDR2 FQNNGV. V shed 2 bases, J shed 1 base, and the junction held 4 bases outside the gene matches. This CDR3 spans 15 amino acids. Variable domain in full (rest from reference TRBV11-2 and TRBJ2-5): EAGVAQSPRYKIIEKRQSVAFWCNPISGHATLYWYQQILGQGPKLLIQFQNNGVVDDSQLPKDRFSAERLKGVDSTLKIQPAKLEDSAVYLCASSLQYRGQETQYFGPGTRLLVL.

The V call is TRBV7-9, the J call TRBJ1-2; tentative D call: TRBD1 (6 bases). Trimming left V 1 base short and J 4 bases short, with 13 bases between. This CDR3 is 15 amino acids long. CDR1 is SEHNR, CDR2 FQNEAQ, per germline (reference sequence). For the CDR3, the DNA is TGTGCCAGCAGCTTAGATCGCACAGGGCCCTATGGCTACACCTTC. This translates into CASSLDRTGPYGYTF.

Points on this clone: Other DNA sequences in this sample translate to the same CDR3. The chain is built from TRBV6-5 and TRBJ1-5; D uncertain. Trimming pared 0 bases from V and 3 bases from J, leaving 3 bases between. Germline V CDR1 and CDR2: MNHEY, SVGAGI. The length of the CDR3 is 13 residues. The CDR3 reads CASSYSNNQPQHF. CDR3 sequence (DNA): TGTGCCAGCAGTTACTCGAACAATCAGCCCCAGCATTTT.

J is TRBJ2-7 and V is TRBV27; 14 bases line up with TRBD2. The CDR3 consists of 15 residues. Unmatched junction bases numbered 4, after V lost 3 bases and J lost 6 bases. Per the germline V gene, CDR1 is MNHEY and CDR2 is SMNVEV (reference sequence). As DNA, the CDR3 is TGTGCCAGCAGTTTGGGACTAGCGGGAGTGGGCGAGCAGTACTTC. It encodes CASSLGLAGVGEQYF.

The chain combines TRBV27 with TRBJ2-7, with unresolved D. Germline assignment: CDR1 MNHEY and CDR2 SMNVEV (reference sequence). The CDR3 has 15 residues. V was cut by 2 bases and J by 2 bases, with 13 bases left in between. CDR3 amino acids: CASSLGGSIPYEQYF. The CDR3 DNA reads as TGTGCCAGCAGTTTAGGTGGTAGCATCCCCTACGAGCAGTACTTC.

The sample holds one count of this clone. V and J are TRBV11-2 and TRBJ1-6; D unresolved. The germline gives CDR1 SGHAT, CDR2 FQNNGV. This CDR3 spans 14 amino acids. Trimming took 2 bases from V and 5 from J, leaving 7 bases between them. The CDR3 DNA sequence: TGTGCCAGCAGCTTAAGTGGAAATAATTCACCCCTCCACTTT. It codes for CASSLSGNNSPLHF.

The CDR3 DNA reads as TGCGCCAGCAGCTTGGGTATTGCGGGTAGCACTGAAGCTTTCTTT. Translation: CASSLGIAGSTEAFF. The chain employs TRBV5-1 and TRBJ1-1; D remains unclear. The CDR3 is made up of 15 amino acids. V lost 0 bases to trimming and J lost 4 bases, with 13 bases between them. CDR1 is SGHRS and CDR2 is YFSETQ in the germline V gene.